The 10 T cell receptor beta chains given below trace back to one sample, sequenced in a study of siplizumab effects on memory and regulatory T cells. This table comes from immunoSEQ multiplex PCR, and its TCRdb copy is limited to in-frame clones, with some not included. This repertoire shows just over 60,000 clones, 79% found once; its top ten account for 0.4% to 0.45%. Sequencing was performed on memory CD4+ T cells sorted from blood. The receptors were sampled from a human donor in good health.

The chain carries TRBV6-5 and TRBJ1-1; no firm D call. CDR3 size: 12 residues. Germline values: CDR1 MNHEY, CDR2 SVGAGI. Trimming stripped 4 bases from V and 3 bases from J, with 6 bases between. DNA of the CDR3: TGTGCCAGCAGTTTTATGGACACTGAAGCTTTCTTT. Its protein is CASSFMDTEAFF.

This clone was counted a single time. The CDR3 is CASTLGRVETQYF. The CDR3 coding sequence is TGTGCCAGCACCCTGGGGCGCGTGGAGACCCAGTACTTC. V gene TRBV7-2 combines with J gene TRBJ2-5; maybe TRBD1 (5 bases). This CDR3 region has 13 residues. V lost 7 bases and J lost 5, with 14 bases in between. Germline-derived CDR1 and CDR2 are SGHTA and FQGNSA.

This sequence joins TRBV29-1 and TRBJ1-5; possible D gene TRBD1, 5 bases. The CDR3 has 15 amino acids. The V and J ends lost 4 bases and 0 bases respectively, with 13 bases between them. Germline V gives CDR1 SQVTM, CDR2 ANQGSEA. CDR3 sequence: CSVGGGTTSNQPQHF. CDR3 nucleotides: TGCAGCGTTGGTGGAGGGACGACTAGCAATCAGCCCCAGCATTTT.

The chain combines TRBV7-2 with TRBJ2-5; the D is unclear. CDR1 and CDR2 (germline): SGHTA, FQGNSA. Between the trimmed V and J ends, which lost 7 bases and 5 bases, there was a span of 11 bases. The CDR3 spans 12 residues. The CDR3 sequence is CASTQAGETQYF. The CDR3, as DNA: TGTGCCAGCACCCAGGCCGGGGAGACCCAGTACTTC. The variable domain in full, with the rest retrieved from reference TRBV7-2 and TRBJ2-5, is GAGVSQSPSNKVTEKGKDVELRCDPISGHTALYWYRQSLGQGLEFLIYFQGNSAPDKSGLPSDRFSAERTGGSVSTLTIQRTQQEDSAVYLCASTQAGETQYFGPGTRLLVL.

This clone was found once. The V and J genes are TRBV6-1 and TRBJ1-5; D remains unclear. V was pared by 7 bases and J by 0 bases, with 13 bases between. Germline V gene sequence: CDR1 MNHNS, CDR2 SASEGT. This CDR3 region has 15 residues. CDR3 loop: CASMTQLYSNQPQHF. CDR3 nucleotide sequence: TGTGCCAGCATGACGCAGTTATATAGCAATCAGCCCCAGCATTTT.

Only one count was recorded for this clone. The chain employs TRBV5-5 and TRBJ1-5, with a weak D call TRBD1 (5 bases). The V end was cut by 1 base, the J end by 2 bases, with 10 bases between. The CDR3 consists of 15 residues. CDR1 is SGHKS, CDR2 YYEKEE, per germline (reference sequence). The CDR3 here is CASSLIDSGNQPQHF. The CDR3 DNA reads as TGTGCCAGCAGCTTGATTGACAGCGGCAATCAGCCCCAGCATTTT. Drawing the rest from reference TRBV5-5 and TRBJ1-5, the complete variable domain is DAGVTQSPTHLIKTRGQQVTLRCSPISGHKSVSWYQQVLGQGPQFIFQYYEKEERGRGNFPDRFSARQFPNYSSELNVNALLLGDSALYLCASSLIDSGNQPQHFGDGTRLSIL.

The CDR3 DNA follows: TGTGCCAGCAGCTTAGCGCAAAGGGGAGGTAGCGAGACCCAGTACTTC. Translated, it gives CASSLAQRGGSETQYF. This rearrangement joins TRBV7-9 to TRBJ2-5, with D perhaps matching TRBD2 (6 bases). CDR1 and CDR2 (germline): SEHNR, FQNEAQ (reference sequence). V was cut by 0 bases and J by 5 bases, with 16 bases left in between. This CDR3 has 16 amino acids.

The V call is TRBV19, the J call TRBJ2-5; TRBD2 aligns across 7 bases. Germline V lookup: CDR1 LNHDA, CDR2 SQIVND (reference sequence). The CDR3 is 14 residues long. V shed 3 bases and J 3 bases; nucleotides not matched to a gene: 4. The CDR3 loop reads CASSMGGMEETQYF. CDR3 bases: TGTGCCAGTAGTATGGGGGGGATGGAAGAGACCCAGTACTTC.

This clone was picked up one time. The chain carries TRBV2 and TRBJ2-6, with 7 bases that match TRBD2. V shed 4 bases and J 0 bases; nucleotides not matched to a gene: 3. From germline, CDR1 is SNHLY and CDR2 FYNNEI. This CDR3 is 16 amino acids long. The CDR3 reads CASSASGGSGANVLTF. Written as DNA, the CDR3 is TGTGCCAGCAGTGCTTCGGGGGGCTCTGGGGCCAACGTCCTGACTTTC.

In DNA form, the CDR3 reads TGCGCCAGCAGCCGGATAGCGGGGGGTAACACCGGGGAGCTGTTTTTT. Amino acids: CASSRIAGGNTGELFF. J is TRBJ2-2 and V is TRBV5-1, with 10 bases matching TRBD2. CDR1 SGHRS and CDR2 YFSETQ come from the germline V gene. This CDR3 is 16 amino acids long. The V gene end was trimmed by 4 bases and the J gene end by 2 bases; junction bases not matched to a gene: 5.